This is a list of T cell receptor beta chains from one sample in a study of early T cells in non-severe SARS-CoV-2 infection. TCRdb used MiXCR to reprocess the 5' RACE reads, holding one entry per CDR3 protein. The sample lists about 46,000 distinct CDR3 sequences, 5% to 6.5% seen once, with under 7% in the top ten. Sequencing used whole blood, obtained at baseline. All receptors derive from an adult who was a healthcare worker with PCR-confirmed SARS-CoV-2 infection or an uninfected control (not recorded which). CDR3s include the opening cysteine and the closing phenylalanine or tryptophan. Fields, in order: J gene, D gene, clone size, CDR3 length, V gene, CDR3 DNA, CDR3 protein. A D gene is named only where the DNA matches it firmly. Expanded clones get a size class; other rows say once, few or many, or leave the size out.

J gene: TRBJ2-1
D gene: .
clone size: many
CDR3 length: 12
V gene: TRBV20-1
CDR3 DNA: TGCAGTGCTGGGGTTGGCCCGAATGAGCAGTTCTTC
CDR3 protein: CSAGVGPNEQFF

J gene: TRBJ2-1
D gene: .
clone size: few
CDR3 length: 14
V gene: TRBV24-1
CDR3 DNA: TGTGCCACCAGTGATTCGGGGACTTCCAATGAGCAGTTCTTC
CDR3 protein: CATSDSGTSNEQFF

J gene: TRBJ2-3
D gene: TRBD2
clone size: many
CDR3 length: 17
V gene: TRBV7-6
CDR3 DNA: TGTGCCAGCAGCTTACGTCGAGCGGGAGGGAGCACAGATACGCAGTATTTT
CDR3 protein: CASSLRRAGGSTDTQYF

J gene: TRBJ1-4
D gene: TRBD1
clone size: many
CDR3 length: 16
V gene: TRBV6-6
CDR3 DNA: TGTGCCAGCAGTTACTTACAGGGGGCGGGTTTGAAAAAACTGTTTTTT
CDR3 protein: CASSYLQGAGLKKLFF

J gene: TRBJ2-7
D gene: TRBD1
clone size: many
CDR3 length: 18
V gene: TRBV7-9
CDR3 DNA: TGTGCCAGCAGCTCCCAGGGGGCGCTGGGGCCGGGATCCTACGAGCAGTACTTC
CDR3 protein: CASSSQGALGPGSYEQYF

J gene: TRBJ2-3
D gene: TRBD2
clone size: many
CDR3 length: 17
V gene: TRBV5-8
CDR3 DNA: TGTGCCAGCAGCTTGGGTGTGCTAGCGGGGGCCACAGATACGCAGTATTTT
CDR3 protein: CASSLGVLAGATDTQYF

J gene: TRBJ2-1
D gene: TRBD2
clone size: many
CDR3 length: 15
V gene: TRBV15
CDR3 DNA: TGTGCCACCAGCAGAACCAGGGAGGGTGCGAATGAGCAGTTCTTC
CDR3 protein: CATSRTREGANEQFF

J gene: TRBJ1-1
D gene: TRBD1
clone size: many
CDR3 length: 15
V gene: TRBV7-8
CDR3 DNA: TGTGCCAGCAGCTTAGGGGACAGGGCGACCACTGAAGCTTTCTTT
CDR3 protein: CASSLGDRATTEAFF

J gene: TRBJ2-3
D gene: .
clone size: .
CDR3 length: 15
V gene: TRBV30
CDR3 DNA: TGTGCCTGGAGCCTCGACAGGTTTCTCACAGATACGCAGTATTTT
CDR3 protein: CAWSLDRFLTDTQYF

J gene: TRBJ1-6
D gene: .
clone size: many
CDR3 length: 16
V gene: TRBV25-1
CDR3 DNA: TGTGCCAGCAGTGAGGACAGCATTTCCTATAATTCACCCCTCCACTTT
CDR3 protein: CASSEDSISYNSPLHF

J gene: TRBJ1-1
D gene: .
clone size: .
CDR3 length: 13
V gene: TRBV10-3
CDR3 DNA: TGTGCCATCGACGCTGGGGCGAACACTGAAGCTTTCTTT
CDR3 protein: CAIDAGANTEAFF

J gene: TRBJ1-6
D gene: .
clone size: many
CDR3 length: 16
V gene: TRBV20-1
CDR3 DNA: TGCAGTGCTAGAGAGCCAGGGAGGACCTATAATTCACCCCTCCACTTT
CDR3 protein: CSAREPGRTYNSPLHF

J gene: TRBJ2-1
D gene: .
clone size: .
CDR3 length: 10
V gene: TRBV28
CDR3 DNA: TGTGCCAGCAGCTACAATGAGCAGTTCTTC
CDR3 protein: CASSYNEQFF

J gene: TRBJ1-2
D gene: TRBD1
clone size: many
CDR3 length: 18
V gene: TRBV20-1
CDR3 DNA: TGCAGTGCTAGAGACATACCGGGACAGGGTCCGTCGGTAGTTGACTACACCTTC
CDR3 protein: CSARDIPGQGPSVVDYTF

J gene: TRBJ1-4
D gene: .
clone size: many
CDR3 length: 14
V gene: TRBV27
CDR3 DNA: TGTGCCAGCAGACAGACCGGGACTAATGAAAAACTGTTTTTT
CDR3 protein: CASRQTGTNEKLFF

J gene: TRBJ1-4
D gene: TRBD1
clone size: many
CDR3 length: 18
V gene: TRBV7-8
CDR3 DNA: TGTGCCAGCAGCGCTCCCCGGACAGGGGAATGGGATAATGAAAAACTGTTTTTT
CDR3 protein: CASSAPRTGEWDNEKLFF

J gene: TRBJ2-3
D gene: .
clone size: many
CDR3 length: 14
V gene: TRBV5-1
CDR3 DNA: TGCGCCAGCAGCTTAGGGGGTTTCACAGATACGCAGTATTTT
CDR3 protein: CASSLGGFTDTQYF

J gene: TRBJ2-5
D gene: .
clone size: many
CDR3 length: 15
V gene: TRBV11-2
CDR3 DNA: TGTGCCAGCAGCCGTACCGGGACCTATACCGAGACCCAGTACTTC
CDR3 protein: CASSRTGTYTETQYF

J gene: TRBJ1-1
D gene: .
clone size: many
CDR3 length: 11
V gene: TRBV6-1
CDR3 DNA: TGTGCCGGAGGGATTTTCGACGAAGCTTTCTTT
CDR3 protein: CAGGIFDEAFF

J gene: TRBJ2-1
D gene: TRBD1
clone size: many
CDR3 length: 16
V gene: TRBV28
CDR3 DNA: TGTGCCAGCAGTTTAGACAGGGTGCGGGTACGCAATGAGCAGTTCTTC
CDR3 protein: CASSLDRVRVRNEQFF

J gene: TRBJ2-1
D gene: TRBD2
clone size: few
CDR3 length: 15
V gene: TRBV7-2
CDR3 DNA: TGTGCCAGCAGCCGATCGGGACTAGTCATGAATGAGCAGTTCTTC
CDR3 protein: CASSRSGLVMNEQFF

J gene: TRBJ2-7
D gene: .
clone size: many
CDR3 length: 14
V gene: TRBV7-2
CDR3 DNA: TGTGCCAGCAGCTTTTGGACTGGCATCTACGAGCAGTACTTC
CDR3 protein: CASSFWTGIYEQYF

J gene: TRBJ2-1
D gene: TRBD2
clone size: few
CDR3 length: 15
V gene: TRBV10-3
CDR3 DNA: TGTGCCATCAGTGCCCTAGCGGGAGGCTACAATGAGCAGTTCTTC
CDR3 protein: CAISALAGGYNEQFF

J gene: TRBJ2-1
D gene: .
clone size: many
CDR3 length: 19
V gene: TRBV20-1
CDR3 DNA: TGCAGTGCAACCAACCTGGTGGGGGTAGTGGGAAATACCAACAATGAGCAGTTCTTC
CDR3 protein: CSATNLVGVVGNTNNEQFF

J gene: TRBJ2-1
D gene: TRBD2
clone size: many
CDR3 length: 15
V gene: TRBV7-3
CDR3 DNA: TGTGCCAGCAGCCCAAGGGCGGGAGGTCACAATGAGCAGTTCTTC
CDR3 protein: CASSPRAGGHNEQFF

J gene: TRBJ2-1
D gene: TRBD2
clone size: .
CDR3 length: 16
V gene: TRBV7-6
CDR3 DNA: TGTGCCAGCAGCTTCCTCGGGACTAGTTTCGACAATGAGCAGTTCTTC
CDR3 protein: CASSFLGTSFDNEQFF

J gene: TRBJ1-5
D gene: .
clone size: many
CDR3 length: 14
V gene: TRBV6-1
CDR3 DNA: TGTGCCAGCTCGGGGGCCGGGAGGGATCAGCCCCAGCATTTT
CDR3 protein: CASSGAGRDQPQHF

J gene: TRBJ1-2
D gene: .
clone size: many
CDR3 length: 13
V gene: TRBV9
CDR3 DNA: TGTGCCAGCAGCCCCCAGGGACACTATGGCTACACCTTC
CDR3 protein: CASSPQGHYGYTF

J gene: TRBJ2-2
D gene: TRBD1
clone size: many
CDR3 length: 15
V gene: TRBV11-1
CDR3 DNA: TGTGCCAGCAGCCTTGGGACAGGAGGCACCGGGGAGCTGTTTTTT
CDR3 protein: CASSLGTGGTGELFF

J gene: TRBJ2-5
D gene: TRBD2
clone size: many
CDR3 length: 15
V gene: TRBV2
CDR3 DNA: TGTGCCAGCAGTCTGACTAGCGGGAGCTCAGAGACCCAGTACTTC
CDR3 protein: CASSLTSGSSETQYF

J gene: TRBJ2-1
D gene: .
clone size: many
CDR3 length: 16
V gene: TRBV5-1
CDR3 DNA: TGCGCCAGCAGCTTGGGTGCGGGGAAACTACACAATGAGCAGTTCTTC
CDR3 protein: CASSLGAGKLHNEQFF

J gene: TRBJ1-2
D gene: .
clone size: many
CDR3 length: 13
V gene: TRBV29-1
CDR3 DNA: TGCAGCGTTGAACAACGGACAGACTATGGCTACACCTTC
CDR3 protein: CSVEQRTDYGYTF

J gene: TRBJ2-3
D gene: TRBD2
clone size: .
CDR3 length: 17
V gene: TRBV7-2
CDR3 DNA: TGTGCCAGCAGCTTTAAGACTAGCGGGAGGAGCACAGATACGCAGTATTTT
CDR3 protein: CASSFKTSGRSTDTQYF

J gene: TRBJ1-5
D gene: TRBD1
clone size: .
CDR3 length: 17
V gene: TRBV6-6
CDR3 DNA: TGTGCCAGCAGTTATTCATTCGAGGGACAGGCCAATCAGCCCCAGCATTTT
CDR3 protein: CASSYSFEGQANQPQHF

J gene: TRBJ2-7
D gene: .
clone size: many
CDR3 length: 17
V gene: TRBV6-5
CDR3 DNA: TGTGCCAGCAGTTACTCGAGAGCGGCCCAATTCCCCTACGAGCAGTACTTC
CDR3 protein: CASSYSRAAQFPYEQYF

J gene: TRBJ2-7
D gene: .
clone size: many
CDR3 length: 11
V gene: TRBV30
CDR3 DNA: TGTGCCTGGACCGGGGAAGGAGAGCAGTACTTC
CDR3 protein: CAWTGEGEQYF

J gene: TRBJ1-4
D gene: .
clone size: many
CDR3 length: 15
V gene: TRBV10-3
CDR3 DNA: TGTGCCATCAGTGAGTCGAGGCAAGGGGGAGAAAAACTGTTTTTT
CDR3 protein: CAISESRQGGEKLFF

J gene: TRBJ2-7
D gene: TRBD2
clone size: many
CDR3 length: 19
V gene: TRBV7-9
CDR3 DNA: TGTGCCAGCAGCTTAGTCTGGGACCCTAGCGGGACTCCCTCCTACGAGCAGTACTTC
CDR3 protein: CASSLVWDPSGTPSYEQYF

J gene: TRBJ2-1
D gene: TRBD1
clone size: few
CDR3 length: 16
V gene: TRBV12-3/TRBV12-4
CDR3 DNA: TGTGCCAGCAGTCCCCCGGGACAGCAATTCTACAATGAGCAGTTCTTC
CDR3 protein: CASSPPGQQFYNEQFF

J gene: TRBJ2-1
D gene: TRBD2
clone size: many
CDR3 length: 16
V gene: TRBV7-2
CDR3 DNA: TGTGCCAGCAGCTTAATGGGACTAGCGGGAGACATTGAGCAGTTCTTC
CDR3 protein: CASSLMGLAGDIEQFF

J gene: TRBJ2-7
D gene: .
clone size: many
CDR3 length: 12
V gene: TRBV7-2
CDR3 DNA: TGTGCCAGCAGCTTCCGGAGGCGGGAGCAGTACTTC
CDR3 protein: CASSFRRREQYF

J gene: TRBJ2-3
D gene: .
clone size: many
CDR3 length: 16
V gene: TRBV20-1
CDR3 DNA: TGCAGTGCTAGCAAGTCCGGTACTACGTTTGGGGATACGCAGTATTTT
CDR3 protein: CSASKSGTTFGDTQYF

J gene: TRBJ2-1
D gene: .
clone size: many
CDR3 length: 14
V gene: TRBV28
CDR3 DNA: TGTGCCAGCAGTTTCGGGAAATCCTACAATGAGCAGTTCTTC
CDR3 protein: CASSFGKSYNEQFF

J gene: TRBJ2-7
D gene: TRBD1
clone size: many
CDR3 length: 16
V gene: TRBV28
CDR3 DNA: TGTGCCAGCAGGGGGGCCCCGGGACAGGGGACCTACGAGCAGTACTTC
CDR3 protein: CASRGAPGQGTYEQYF

J gene: TRBJ1-5
D gene: .
clone size: many
CDR3 length: 16
V gene: TRBV7-2
CDR3 DNA: TGTGCCAGCAGCTTAGATCTCCCAGGGGGCAATCAGCCCCAGCATTTT
CDR3 protein: CASSLDLPGGNQPQHF

J gene: TRBJ2-7
D gene: .
clone size: few
CDR3 length: 13
V gene: TRBV30
CDR3 DNA: TGTGCCTGCCTGGGACCGAGTTCCTACGAGCAGTACTTC
CDR3 protein: CACLGPSSYEQYF

J gene: TRBJ2-1
D gene: .
clone size: .
CDR3 length: 17
V gene: TRBV9
CDR3 DNA: TGTGCCAGCAGCTTATTCGGTAGGGGGGTTTCCTACAATGAGCAGTTCTTC
CDR3 protein: CASSLFGRGVSYNEQFF

J gene: TRBJ2-2
D gene: .
clone size: few
CDR3 length: 14
V gene: TRBV5-1
CDR3 DNA: TGCGCCAGCAGCTTCGACAGTAACACCGGGGAGCTGTTTTTT
CDR3 protein: CASSFDSNTGELFF

J gene: TRBJ2-5
D gene: .
clone size: many
CDR3 length: 14
V gene: TRBV27
CDR3 DNA: TGTGCCAGCAGTGCGGTCGGGGGTCGCGAGACCCAGTACTTC
CDR3 protein: CASSAVGGRETQYF

J gene: TRBJ1-4
D gene: TRBD1
clone size: few
CDR3 length: 14
V gene: TRBV4-2
CDR3 DNA: TGTGCCAGCAGCCCATGGACAGGGCAAGAAAAACTGTTTTTT
CDR3 protein: CASSPWTGQEKLFF

J gene: TRBJ1-6
D gene: TRBD1
clone size: many
CDR3 length: 13
V gene: TRBV10-3
CDR3 DNA: TGTGCCTCCGTGGGACAGGGCGATTCACCCCTCCACTTT
CDR3 protein: CASVGQGDSPLHF

J gene: TRBJ2-1
D gene: .
clone size: many
CDR3 length: 15
V gene: TRBV30
CDR3 DNA: TGTGCCTGGAGCTCTCCGGGTGGGTCTGGCAATGAGCAGTTCTTC
CDR3 protein: CAWSSPGGSGNEQFF

J gene: TRBJ1-3
D gene: .
clone size: .
CDR3 length: 16
V gene: TRBV7-8
CDR3 DNA: TGTGCCAGCAGCTTAGCGGATTTAGCGACTGGAAACACCATATATTTT
CDR3 protein: CASSLADLATGNTIYF

J gene: TRBJ2-3
D gene: TRBD2
clone size: .
CDR3 length: 14
V gene: TRBV10-3
CDR3 DNA: TGTGCCTCTCGACTAGCGGGAGACGCAGATACGCAGTATTTT
CDR3 protein: CASRLAGDADTQYF

J gene: TRBJ2-6
D gene: .
clone size: few
CDR3 length: 13
V gene: TRBV24-1
CDR3 DNA: TGTGCCACCAGTGTTTCTGGGGCCAACGTCCTGACTTTC
CDR3 protein: CATSVSGANVLTF